The 29 T cell receptor beta chains below were found in one sample sequenced in a study of T cells in localized non-small cell lung cancer. Sequencing was performed with immunoSEQ multiplex PCR; in TCRdb, only in-frame clones are kept and a portion is missing. The sample carries thousands of clones, 22% recorded once. This specimen was lung tumor tissue, taken before any cancer treatment. The receptor set was obtained from a man aged 35 to 70 with stage II lung adenocarcinoma.

This clone has just a few counts. This chain connects TRBV9 to TRBJ1-1; D gene uncertain. The CDR3 runs 13 residues. The V end was cut by 0 bases, the J end by 1 base, with 4 bases between. The germline V gene encodes CDR1 SGDLS and CDR2 YYNGEE. As DNA, the CDR3 is TGTGCCAGCAGCGTAGAGAAGAACACTGAAGCTTTCTTT. Translating it yields CASSVEKNTEAFF.

This clone was seen a few times. The chain is built from TRBV18 and TRBJ2-1, with 9 bases lining up with TRBD2. The germline gives CDR1 KGHSH, CDR2 LQKENI. J was trimmed by 4 bases and V by 4 bases; bases with no gene match: 5. The CDR3 has 15 amino acids. CDR3 region: CASSLLGLAYNEQFF. The CDR3 DNA sequence: TGTGCCAGCTCACTTCTGGGACTAGCATACAATGAGCAGTTCTTC.

Regarding this clone: Other DNA sequences in the same sample also yield this CDR3. The chain uses TRBV6-8 and TRBJ1-4; TRBD1 aligns across 9 bases. Per the germline V gene, CDR1 is MNHGY and CDR2 is SAAAGT. Trimming removed 5 bases from V and 7 bases from J; junction bases left unmatched: 5. This CDR3 spans 14 amino acids. The CDR3 loop reads CASSEDRGSEKLFF. The CDR3 bases are TGTGCCAGCAGTGAGGACAGGGGATCTGAAAAACTGTTTTTT.

The rearrangement joins TRBV15 to TRBJ1-1; D not certain. Trimming pared 0 bases from V and 6 bases from J, leaving 11 bases between. This CDR3 spans 14 amino acids. Germline CDR1 reads LNHNV; CDR2 reads YYDKDF (reference sequence). Here the CDR3 DNA reads TGTGCCACCAGCAGAGAGGGAGGGATCTCTGAAGCTTTCTTT. Protein: CATSREGGISEAFF.

In this sample, this clone turned up a few times. The J gene is TRBJ1-1, the V gene TRBV30; TRBD1 matches at 7 bases. CDR1 GTSNPN and CDR2 SVGIG come from the germline V gene (reference sequence). CDR3 size: 13 residues. The V segment lost 3 bases and the J segment 5 bases; nucleotides outside the gene matches: 6. CDR3 nucleotides: TGTGCCTGGAGCTCAGGGGGAGAAACTGAAGCTTTCTTT. Residues: CAWSSGGETEAFF. The variable domain in full, completed from reference TRBV30 and TRBJ1-1, reads SQTIHQWPATLVQPVGSPLSLECTVEGTSNPNLYWYRQAAGRGLQLLFYSVGIGQISSEVPQNLSASRPQDRQFILSSKKLLLSDSGFYLCAWSSGGETEAFFGQGTRLTVV.

This clone was recorded a few times. This chain links TRBV9 with TRBJ1-5; the D gene is possibly TRBD1 (6 bases). V shed 8 bases and J shed 9 bases, with 27 bases lying between them. This CDR3 contains 16 residues. The germline CDR1 and CDR2 sequences are SGDLS and YYNGEE. CDR3 coding DNA: TGTGCCAGTTGCCTAACGGGACAACTGGTCCAAGGGCCCCAGCATTTT. This sequence encodes CASCLTGQLVQGPQHF.

The rearrangement uses TRBV28 and TRBJ1-3; a weak D match, TRBD1 (6 bases). The CDR3 length is 18 residues. CDR1 and CDR2 from the germline V gene are MDHEN and SYDVKM. Between the trimmed V and J ends, which lost 5 bases and 1 base, there was a span of 21 bases. CDR3 loop: CASSTFGGGRSSGNTIYF. In DNA, the CDR3 is TGTGCCAGCAGTACATTCGGGGGGGGCAGGTCATCTGGAAACACCATATATTTT.

In its sample, this clone was seen a few times. As DNA, the CDR3 is TGTGCCAGCAGCCGACCAGGGGATGCATTAACCTACGAGCAGTACTTC. This gives the protein CASSRPGDALTYEQYF. This sequence joins TRBV7-5 and TRBJ2-7; the table gives TRBD1 as D, unverified against the DNA. TRBV7-5 is a pseudogene locus. CDR3 size: 16 residues.

In this sample, this clone turned up a few times. The rearrangement uses TRBV9 and TRBJ1-4; 11 bases align to TRBD1. The J segment lost 7 bases and the V segment lost 5 bases, leaving 4 bases of the junction unmatched. Germline V gene data show CDR1 as SGDLS and CDR2 as YYNGEE. The CDR3 loop spans 14 amino acids. CDR3: CASSRDRGSEKLFF. DNA of the CDR3: TGTGCCAGCAGTAGGGACAGGGGGAGTGAAAAACTGTTTTTT.

This clone came up once. V and J are TRBV18 and TRBJ2-1; 14 nucleotides line up with TRBD2. Germline V gene sequence: CDR1 KGHSH, CDR2 LQKENI. J lost 5 bases, V lost 3 bases, and 15 bases had no gene match. The CDR3 length is 20 residues. CDR3 loop: CASSPSGTSGGSLKDNEQFF. The CDR3 DNA reads as TGTGCCAGCTCACCCTCCGGGACTAGCGGGGGATCTCTTAAGGACAATGAGCAGTTCTTC. Full variable domain (missing parts from reference TRBV18 and TRBJ2-1): NAGVMQNPRHLVRRRGQEARLRCSPMKGHSHVYWYRQLPEEGLKFMVYLQKENIIDESGMPKERFSAEFPKEGPSILRIQQVVRGDSAAYFCASSPSGTSGGSLKDNEQFFGPGTRLTVL.

The chain links TRBV11-3 to TRBJ1-3; D not resolved. CDR1 is SGHNT and CDR2 is YENEEA in the germline V gene. V lost 4 bases and J lost 0, with 16 bases in between. The CDR3 contains 17 residues. CDR3 bases: TGTGCCAGCAGCTCCCAACTACCAACGAGCTCTGGAAACACCATATATTTT. Amino acids: CASSSQLPTSSGNTIYF.

This clone was detected only a few times. The chain joins TRBV28 to TRBJ1-5; unclear D gene. V gave up 3 bases and J gave up 4 bases, with 10 bases separating them. This CDR3 region has 14 residues. CDR1 and CDR2 from the germline V gene are MDHEN and SYDVKM. The CDR3 nucleotides are TGTGCCAGCAGTTTTGGGTTTACGAATCAGCCCCAGCATTTT. This codes for CASSFGFTNQPQHF.

With respect to this clone: The germline gene is not matched at one end of the junction; a read error may be the cause. V usage is TRBV6-8 and J usage is TRBJ1-5, with a weak D call TRBD1 (5 bases). Germline CDR1 MNHGY, CDR2 SAAAGT. The CDR3 sequence is 15 residues long. The CDR3 is CAISGGEEGNQPQHF. The CDR3 DNA is TGTGCCATCAGTGGAGGGGAGGAGGGCAATCAGCCCCAGCATTTT.

A few counts support this clone. This chain connects TRBV6-8 to TRBJ1-1, with a tentative D call TRBD1 (5 bases). CDR1 and CDR2 (germline): MNHGY, SAAAGT. The CDR3 length is 15 residues. Trimming cost V 6 bases and J 6 bases, with 20 bases left between them. This CDR3 reads CASSDFGRASAEAFF. The CDR3 coding sequence is TGTGCCAGCAGCGACTTCGGCAGGGCTAGCGCTGAAGCTTTCTTT.

The chain employs TRBV19 and TRBJ2-2; no clear D. The CDR3 runs to 12 residues. Germline CDR1 reads LNHDA; CDR2 reads SQIVND (reference sequence). V lost 3 bases, J lost 5 bases, and 4 bases lay in between. In DNA form, the CDR3 reads TGTGCCAGTAGTATCGGTACCGGGGAGCTGTTTTTT. Translating it yields CASSIGTGELFF.

This clone was counted a few times. The genes are TRBV11-3 and TRBJ2-7; 10 nucleotides agree with TRBD1. The germline V gene encodes CDR1 SGHNT and CDR2 YENEEA. The CDR3 extends over 14 amino acids. V lost 7 bases and J lost 5; bases outside the gene matches: 8. The CDR3 DNA sequence: TGTGCCAGCACCCGCCCGGGACAGGGGCACGAGCAGTACTTC. It yields the protein CASTRPGQGHEQYF. Full variable domain (outside the CDR3, taken from reference TRBV11-3 and TRBJ2-7): EAGVVQSPRYKIIEKKQPVAFWCNPISGHNTLYWYLQNLGQGPELLIRYENEEAVDDSQLPKDRFSAERLKGVDSTLKIQPAELGDSAVYLCASTRPGQGHEQYFGPGTRLTVT.

This clone has a handful of counts. This rearrangement joins TRBV28 to TRBJ1-2; 10 bases align to TRBD1. The length of the CDR3 is 15 residues. CDR1 MDHEN and CDR2 SYDVKM come from the germline V gene. V was pared by 2 bases and J by 4 bases, with 4 bases of the junction left unmatched. This CDR3 reads CASSLGTGVVYGYTF. In nucleotides, the CDR3 is TGTGCCAGCAGTTTAGGGACAGGGGTCGTCTATGGCTACACCTTC.

Only a few counts were recorded for this clone. The chain couples TRBV11-3 to TRBJ2-7, with D possibly being TRBD1 (5 bases). The CDR3 extends over 14 amino acids. Germline assignment: CDR1 SGHNT and CDR2 YENEEA. Deletions cut 6 bases from V and 0 bases from J, with 12 bases between. The CDR3 is CASSRQGSSYEQYF. CDR3 sequence (DNA): TGTGCCAGCAGTAGGCAGGGAAGCTCCTACGAGCAGTACTTC.

The chain combines TRBV9 with TRBJ1-6, with no clear D. The CDR3 is 15 residues long. Looked up from germline, CDR1 is SGDLS and CDR2 is YYNGEE. V lost 0 bases, J lost 14 bases, and 18 bases lay in between. The CDR3 loop reads CASSVGVESESALHF. DNA for the CDR3: TGTGCCAGCAGCGTAGGCGTCGAATCCGAGTCGGCCCTCCACTTT.

Relative to its sample, this clone is medium-sized. The genes are TRBV11-3 and TRBJ2-2; D possibly uses TRBD1 or TRBD2 (6 bases each). This CDR3 is built from 16 residues. V lost 5 bases and J 4 bases, leaving 17 bases between the germline ends. Germline CDR1 is SGHNT and CDR2 is YENEEA. The CDR3 reads CASSRPGGLVTGELFF. The CDR3 DNA reads TGTGCCAGCAGCAGACCTGGGGGGCTTGTCACCGGGGAGCTGTTTTTT.

This clone is labeled as medium-sized. The genes are TRBV19 and TRBJ1-3, with D unclear. CDR3 size: 15 residues. Germline V gene lookup returns CDR1 LNHDA and CDR2 SQIVND (reference sequence). V lost 7 bases and J lost 1, with 14 bases in between. The CDR3 DNA follows: TGTGCCAGTACCGCTCCGTGGAGTTCTGGAAACACCATATATTTT. The encoded protein is CASTAPWSSGNTIYF.

This clone occurred a few times. This chain links TRBV18 with TRBJ1-4; possible D gene TRBD1, 6 bases. Trimming took off 1 base at V and 8 bases at J, with 14 bases between the two ends. The CDR3 covers 15 residues. Germline V gene lookup returns CDR1 KGHSH and CDR2 LQKENI. CDR3 DNA sequence: TGTGCCAGCTCACCACGATCGACAGGTGGGGAAAAACTGTTTTTT. Translated, it gives CASSPRSTGGEKLFF.

This chain uses TRBV9 with TRBJ2-2; 11 nucleotides match TRBD2. The V and J ends lost 3 bases and 1 base, in that order; junction bases with no gene match: 8. The CDR3 length is 18 residues. CDR1 and CDR2 from the germline V gene are SGDLS and YYNGEE. The CDR3 reads CASSAPTGLAVNTGELFF. DNA of the CDR3: TGTGCCAGCAGCGCGCCGACGGGACTAGCGGTGAACACCGGGGAGCTGTTTTTT.

This clone was counted once. The chain joins TRBV30 to TRBJ2-3; 9 bases agree with TRBD2. The CDR3 covers 19 residues. The trim removed 3 bases at V and 1 base at J, leaving 17 bases unmatched. The germline gives CDR1 GTSNPN, CDR2 SVGIG (reference sequence). The CDR3 bases are TGTGCCTGGAGCCCCGGACTAGCGAGAGACTATCAAGGCACAGATACGCAGTATTTT. Its translation is CAWSPGLARDYQGTDTQYF.

By frequency in the sample, this clone is large (0.1 to 1%). The chain carries TRBV30 and TRBJ2-7, with a weak D call TRBD1 (5 bases). Germline CDR1 and CDR2: GTSNPN and SVGIG (reference sequence). The CDR3 totals 12 residues. Between the trimmed V and J ends, which lost 4 bases and 8 bases, there was a span of 15 bases. The CDR3 DNA reads as TGTGCCTGGACCCCGACCGACAGCCAGCAGTACTTC. This gives the protein CAWTPTDSQQYF.

This rearrangement joins TRBV19 to TRBJ1-2, with a weak D call TRBD1 (6 bases). The germline gives CDR1 LNHDA, CDR2 SQIVND (reference sequence). The CDR3 loop spans 16 amino acids. V was trimmed by 6 bases and J by 0 bases, leaving 17 bases between them. The CDR3 DNA sequence: TGTGCCAGTAGGTATCCACAGGGCGAGACTAACTATGGCTACACCTTC. Protein product: CASRYPQGETNYGYTF.

This clone was seen more than once but under ten times. The rearrangement links TRBV6-8 to TRBJ1-2; 8 nucleotides match TRBD1. The CDR3 runs to 14 residues. J was trimmed by 2 bases and V by 6 bases; bases with no gene match: 5. Germline CDR1 reads MNHGY; CDR2 reads SAAAGT. CDR3 nucleotide sequence: TGTGCCAGCAGCCCGGGGACAGGAAACTATGGCTACACCTTC. It specifies CASSPGTGNYGYTF.

This clone was detected only a few times. The V call is TRBV6-8, the J call TRBJ1-1; D perhaps matches TRBD1 (5 bases). There are 12 residues in the CDR3. Trimming left V 7 bases short and J 7 bases short, with 13 bases between. Per the germline V gene, CDR1 is MNHGY and CDR2 is SAAAGT. The CDR3 region has the DNA TGTGCCAGCAAGGGGATGAACTATGAAGCTTTCTTT. Translated, it gives CASKGMNYEAFF.

The rearrangement links TRBV18 to TRBJ1-1; D uncertain. CDR3 size: 14 residues. CDR1 and CDR2 (germline): KGHSH, LQKENI. Deletions cut 2 bases from V and 1 base from J, with 8 bases between. The CDR3 region is CASSPTGSNTEAFF. The DNA for the CDR3 is TGTGCCAGCTCACCAACCGGTTCGAACACTGAAGCTTTCTTT.